This passage covers 15 T cell receptor beta chains from one sample sequenced in a study of glioma-infiltrating T cells. TCR alpha and beta CDR3 regions were amplified from RNA using iRepertoire nested multiplex PCR. A single record per CDR3 protein comes from TCRdb applying MiXCR to the multiplex PCR reads. Of a few hundred thousand distinct CDR3 sequences in the sample, 35% to 45% were seen once. Source material: glioma tissue, nonneoplastic brain tissue, or PBMCs (not recorded which). These receptor sequences come from a human donor with low-grade glioma or glioblastoma, undergoing nonglioma brain surgery, or in good health (not recorded which).

This clonotype was recorded at least ten times. The chain joins TRBV6-5 to TRBJ1-2, with D possibly matching TRBD1 (5 bases). V shed 0 bases and J shed 3 bases, with 11 bases lying between them. Germline-derived CDR1 and CDR2 are MNHEY and SVGAGI. This CDR3 has 15 residues. The CDR3 nucleotides are TGTGCCAGCAGTTACTCTTCAGGGCTCCACTATGGCTACACCTTC. Residues: CASSYSSGLHYGYTF.

This rearrangement joins TRBV7-2 to TRBJ2-5; no reliable D call. The CDR3 sequence is 15 residues long. The V gene's germline CDR1 is SGHTA and CDR2 FQGNSA. V lost 0 bases and J lost 1, with 9 bases in between. This CDR3 reads CASSLACGVQETQYF. The CDR3 DNA reads TGTGCCAGCAGCTTAGCTTGTGGGGTCCAAGAGACCCAGTACTTC.

Comments on this clonotype: Compared with germline, one end of the junction differs, possibly owing to a read error. The chain employs TRBV4-1 and TRBJ1-3; TRBD1 agrees at 9 bases. This CDR3 is 16 amino acids long. Germline V CDR1 and CDR2: MGHRA, YSYEKL. CDR3 protein: CASTQPTGGDGNTIYF. As DNA, the CDR3 is TGCGCCAGCACCCAACCAACAGGGGGCGACGGAAACACCATATATTTT.

The rearrangement links TRBV3-1 to TRBJ2-3; 11 bases are a match to TRBD2. The CDR3 runs 16 residues. V dropped 3 bases and J dropped 2; count of bases not matched to a gene: 4. From germline, CDR1 is LGHDT and CDR2 YNNKEL (reference sequence). The CDR3 DNA sequence: TGTGCCAGCAGCCAGGGGACTAGCGGCCCCACAGATACGCAGTATTTT. Encoded protein: CASSQGTSGPTDTQYF.

This chain uses TRBV20-1 with TRBJ2-7; TRBD1 agrees at 7 bases. J gave up 3 bases and V 5 bases, and 13 bases lay outside the gene matches. The CDR3 covers 15 residues. Germline V gene data show CDR1 as DFQATT and CDR2 as SNEGSKA (reference sequence). The CDR3 DNA follows: TGCAGTGCTCCTCCTCGGACAGGTCAAAACTACGAGCAGTACTTC. As protein: CSAPPRTGQNYEQYF.

This clonotype was seen once. With a much larger clone just one base away, this may be a read error. This chain links TRBV20-1 with TRBJ2-1; D perhaps matches TRBD2 (6 bases). The CDR3 runs to 14 residues. Germline V lookup: CDR1 DFQATT, CDR2 SNEGSKA (reference sequence). V was pared by 1 base and J by 4 bases, with 11 bases between. This CDR3 reads CSARATRRYNEQFF. The DNA for the CDR3 is TGCAGTGCTAGAGCGACTAGAAGGTACAATGAGCAGTTCTTC.

This chain links TRBV7-9 with TRBJ2-7, with no clear D. CDR1 and CDR2 (germline): SEHNR, FQNEAQ (reference sequence). Between the trimmed V and J ends, which lost 6 bases and 2 bases, there was a span of 11 bases. The CDR3 consists of 13 residues. The CDR3 loop reads CASSKIAAYEQYF. CDR3 sequence (DNA): TGTGCCAGCAGTAAAATAGCTGCCTACGAGCAGTACTTC.

This clonotype has only a few counts. The J gene is TRBJ2-7, the V gene TRBV15; unclear D gene. From germline, CDR1 is LNHNV and CDR2 YYDKDF (reference sequence). CDR3 length equals 14 residues. V lost 0 bases and J lost 3, with 9 bases in between. DNA of the CDR3: TGTGCCACCAGCAGAGAAGGAAGCAACTACGAGCAGTACTTC. This sequence encodes CATSREGSNYEQYF.

The J gene is TRBJ2-1, the V gene TRBV28, with 7 bases matching TRBD2. Germline V gene sequence: CDR1 MDHEN, CDR2 SYDVKM. V shed 11 bases and J 0 bases; nucleotides not matched to a gene: 13. The CDR3 is 16 amino acids. CDR3 region: CAGSAPAGPSYNEQFF. The CDR3, as DNA: TGTGCCGGCTCCGCCCCAGCGGGGCCCTCCTACAATGAGCAGTTCTTC.

Regarding this clonotype: This may stem from a read error, because a much larger clone lies one nucleotide away. The chain joins TRBV28 to TRBJ2-3, with D perhaps assigned TRBD1 or TRBD2 (5 bases each). Germline V gene data show CDR1 as MDHEN and CDR2 as SYDVKM. The CDR3 loop spans 12 amino acids. CDR3 loop: CATEGKADAQYF. The DNA of the CDR3 is TGTGCCACCGAGGGGAAGGCAGATGCGCAGTATTTT.

This clonotype has a count of ten or more. The chain joins TRBV27 to TRBJ2-3; D may be TRBD1 (5 bases). The germline V gene encodes CDR1 MNHEY and CDR2 SMNVEV (reference sequence). This CDR3 region has 15 residues. Trimming took 1 base from V and 8 from J, leaving 16 bases between them. In DNA, the CDR3 is TGTGCCAGCAGTTTATTTCCGGCAGGGTGGCGTACGCAGTATTTT. As protein: CASSLFPAGWRTQYF.

As to this clonotype: The junction departs from the called germline gene at one end, perhaps through a read error. V and J are TRBV4-1 and TRBJ2-1, with 10 positions matching TRBD2. The CDR3 is made up of 17 amino acids. From germline, CDR1 is MGHRA and CDR2 YSYEKL. The CDR3 nucleotides read TGCGCCAGCAGCCAACCTATAGCGGGAGGAGTATTCAATGGGCAGTTCTTC. Encoded protein: CASSQPIAGGVFNGQFF.

The chain recombines TRBV2 with TRBJ1-2; a possible D gene is TRBD1 (6 bases). The CDR3 length is 13 residues. Trimming left V 7 bases short and J 4 bases short, with 13 bases between. CDR1 and CDR2 (germline): SNHLY, FYNNEI. This chain's CDR3 is CASMGGASYGYTF. CDR3 DNA: TGTGCCAGCATGGGGGGCGCCAGCTATGGCTACACCTTC.

This clonotype was detected many times. V is TRBV27 and J is TRBJ1-1; 12 nucleotides line up with TRBD1. The CDR3 runs to 15 residues. Losses at the gene ends were 6 bases for V and 7 bases for J; bases not matched to a gene: 9. CDR1 MNHEY and CDR2 SMNVEV come from the germline V gene (reference sequence). The CDR3 loop reads CASRTTGTGGNEAFF. In DNA, the CDR3 is TGTGCCAGCAGAACCACCGGGACAGGGGGCAATGAAGCTTTCTTT.

This clonotype was detected many times. The rearrangement links TRBV28 to TRBJ2-7; D is perhaps TRBD2 (5 bases). The germline CDR1 and CDR2 sequences are MDHEN and SYDVKM. The ends were cut back, 4 bases at V and 2 bases at J, with 21 bases in the middle. The CDR3 runs to 17 residues. The chain's CDR3 is CASSSRRRGPPTYEQYF. The CDR3 DNA reads TGTGCCAGCAGTTCCCGCCGGAGAGGGCCCCCAACCTACGAGCAGTACTTC.